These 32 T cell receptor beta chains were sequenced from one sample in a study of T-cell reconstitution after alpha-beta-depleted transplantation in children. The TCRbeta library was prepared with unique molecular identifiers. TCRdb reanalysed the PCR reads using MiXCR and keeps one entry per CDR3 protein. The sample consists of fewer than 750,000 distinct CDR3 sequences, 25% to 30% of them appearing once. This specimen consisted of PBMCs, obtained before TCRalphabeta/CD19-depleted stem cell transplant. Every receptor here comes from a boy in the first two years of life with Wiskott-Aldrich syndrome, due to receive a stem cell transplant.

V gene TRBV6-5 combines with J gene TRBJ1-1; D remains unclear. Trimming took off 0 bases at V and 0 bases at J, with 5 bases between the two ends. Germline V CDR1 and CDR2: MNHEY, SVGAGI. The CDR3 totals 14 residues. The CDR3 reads CASSYSMLNTEAFF. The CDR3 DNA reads TGTGCCAGCAGTTACTCGATGCTGAACACTGAAGCTTTCTTT.

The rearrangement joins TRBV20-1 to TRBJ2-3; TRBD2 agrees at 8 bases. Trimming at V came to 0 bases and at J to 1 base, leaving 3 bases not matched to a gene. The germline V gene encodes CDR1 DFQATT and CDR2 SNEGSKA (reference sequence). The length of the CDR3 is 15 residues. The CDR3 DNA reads TGCAGTGCTAGAGATAACGGGAGGGGCACAGATACGCAGTATTTT. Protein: CSARDNGRGTDTQYF.

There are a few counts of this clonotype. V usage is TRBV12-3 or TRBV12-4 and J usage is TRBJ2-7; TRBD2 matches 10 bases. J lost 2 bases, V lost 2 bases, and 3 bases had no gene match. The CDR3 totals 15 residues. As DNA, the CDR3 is TGTGCCAGCAGTTTAAAGCGGGAGGGGGCCTACGAGCAGTACTTC. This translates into CASSLKREGAYEQYF.

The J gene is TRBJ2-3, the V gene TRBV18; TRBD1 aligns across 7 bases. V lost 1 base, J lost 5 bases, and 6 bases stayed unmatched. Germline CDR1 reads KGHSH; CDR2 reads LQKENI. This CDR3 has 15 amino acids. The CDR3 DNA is TGTGCCAGCTCACCACGACAGGGTAACAGAGATACGCAGTATTTT. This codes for CASSPRQGNRDTQYF.

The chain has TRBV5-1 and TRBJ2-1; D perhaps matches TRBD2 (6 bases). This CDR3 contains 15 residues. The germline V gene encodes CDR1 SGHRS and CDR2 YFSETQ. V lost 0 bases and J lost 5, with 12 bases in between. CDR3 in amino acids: CASSLEAGGNNEQFF. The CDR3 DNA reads TGCGCCAGCAGCTTGGAGGCGGGCGGGAACAATGAGCAGTTCTTC.

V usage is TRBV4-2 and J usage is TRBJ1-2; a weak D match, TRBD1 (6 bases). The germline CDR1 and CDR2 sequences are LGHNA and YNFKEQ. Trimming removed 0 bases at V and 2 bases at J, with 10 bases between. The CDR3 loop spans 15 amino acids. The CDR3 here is CASSQDEGTNYGYTF. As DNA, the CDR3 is TGTGCCAGCAGCCAAGACGAGGGGACAAACTATGGCTACACCTTC.

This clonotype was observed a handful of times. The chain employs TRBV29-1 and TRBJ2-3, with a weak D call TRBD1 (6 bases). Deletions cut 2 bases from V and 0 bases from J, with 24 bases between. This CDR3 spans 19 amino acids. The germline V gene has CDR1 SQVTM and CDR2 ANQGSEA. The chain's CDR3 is CSVEPRGRTIGASTDTQYF. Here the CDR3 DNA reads TGCAGCGTTGAACCAAGGGGGAGAACTATCGGAGCTAGCACAGATACGCAGTATTTT.

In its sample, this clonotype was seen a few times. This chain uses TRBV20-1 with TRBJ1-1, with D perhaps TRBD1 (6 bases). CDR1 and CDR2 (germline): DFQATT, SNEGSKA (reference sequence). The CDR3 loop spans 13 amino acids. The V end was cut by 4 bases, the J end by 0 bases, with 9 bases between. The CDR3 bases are TGCAGTGCTAACAGGGACATGAACACTGAAGCTTTCTTT. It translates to CSANRDMNTEAFF.

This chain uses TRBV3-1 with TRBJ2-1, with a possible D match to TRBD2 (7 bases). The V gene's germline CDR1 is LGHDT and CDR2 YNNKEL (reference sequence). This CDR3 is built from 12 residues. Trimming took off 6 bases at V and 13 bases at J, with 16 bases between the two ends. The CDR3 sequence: CASSPTGRAQFF. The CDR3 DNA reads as TGTGCCAGCAGTCCAACAGGGAGGGCCCAGTTCTTC.

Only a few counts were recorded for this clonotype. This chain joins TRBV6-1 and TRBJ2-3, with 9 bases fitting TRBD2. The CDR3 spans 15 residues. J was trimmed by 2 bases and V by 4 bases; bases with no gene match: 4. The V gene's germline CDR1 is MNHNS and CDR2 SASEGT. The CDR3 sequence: CASSVAGDLTDTQYF. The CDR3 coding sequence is TGTGCCAGCAGTGTAGCGGGGGACCTCACAGATACGCAGTATTTT.

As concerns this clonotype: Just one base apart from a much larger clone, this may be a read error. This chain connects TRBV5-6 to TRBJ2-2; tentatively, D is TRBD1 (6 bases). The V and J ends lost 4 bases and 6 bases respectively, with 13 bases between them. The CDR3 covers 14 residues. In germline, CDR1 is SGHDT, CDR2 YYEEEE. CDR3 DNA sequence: TGTGCCAGCAGCCCAGGGGCCTTTTCCGGGGAGCTGTTTTTT. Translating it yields CASSPGAFSGELFF.

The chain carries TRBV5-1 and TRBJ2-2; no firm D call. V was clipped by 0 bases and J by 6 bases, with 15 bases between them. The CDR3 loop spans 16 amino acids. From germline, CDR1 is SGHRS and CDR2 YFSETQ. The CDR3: CASSLVPGASSGELFF. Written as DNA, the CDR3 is TGCGCCAGCAGCTTGGTCCCAGGAGCAAGTTCCGGGGAGCTGTTTTTT.

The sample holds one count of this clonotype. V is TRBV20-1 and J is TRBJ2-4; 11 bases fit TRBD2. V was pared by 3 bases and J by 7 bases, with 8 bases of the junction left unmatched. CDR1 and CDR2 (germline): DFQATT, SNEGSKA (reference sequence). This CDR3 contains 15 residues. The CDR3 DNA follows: TGCAGTGCTAGGGGACTAGCGGATCGAGGGAACATTCAGTACTTC. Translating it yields CSARGLADRGNIQYF.

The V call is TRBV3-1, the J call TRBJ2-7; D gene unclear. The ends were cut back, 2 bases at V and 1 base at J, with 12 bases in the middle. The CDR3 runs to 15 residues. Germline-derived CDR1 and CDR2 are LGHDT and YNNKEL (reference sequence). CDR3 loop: CASSQLIDPSYEQYF. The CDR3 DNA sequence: TGTGCCAGCAGCCAACTCATCGACCCGTCCTACGAGCAGTACTTC.

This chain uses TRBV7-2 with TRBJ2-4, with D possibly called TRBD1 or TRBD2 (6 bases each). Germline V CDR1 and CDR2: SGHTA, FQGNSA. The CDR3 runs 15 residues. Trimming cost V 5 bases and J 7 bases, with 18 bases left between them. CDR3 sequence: CASSPPLGGANIQYF. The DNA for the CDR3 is TGTGCCAGCAGCCCCCCCCTGGGGGGCGCCAACATTCAGTACTTC.

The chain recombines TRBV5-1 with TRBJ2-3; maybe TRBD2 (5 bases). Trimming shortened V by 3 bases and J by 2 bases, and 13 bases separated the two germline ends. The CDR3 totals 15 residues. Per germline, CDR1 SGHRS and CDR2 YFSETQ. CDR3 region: CASSSDSWFTDTQYF. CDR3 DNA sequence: TGCGCCAGCAGCTCGGACTCCTGGTTCACAGATACGCAGTATTTT.

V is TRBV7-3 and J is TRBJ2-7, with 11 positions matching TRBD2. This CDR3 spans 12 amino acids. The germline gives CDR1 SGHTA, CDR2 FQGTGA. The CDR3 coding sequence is TGTGGACTAGCGGGATTTTCCTACGAGCAGTACTTC. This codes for CGLAGFSYEQYF.

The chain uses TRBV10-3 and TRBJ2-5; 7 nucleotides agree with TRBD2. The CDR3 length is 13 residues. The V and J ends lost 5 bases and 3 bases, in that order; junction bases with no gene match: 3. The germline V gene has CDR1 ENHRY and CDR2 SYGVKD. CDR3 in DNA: TGTGCCATCAGTAGGACTAGGGAAGAGACCCAGTACTTC. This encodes CAISRTREETQYF.

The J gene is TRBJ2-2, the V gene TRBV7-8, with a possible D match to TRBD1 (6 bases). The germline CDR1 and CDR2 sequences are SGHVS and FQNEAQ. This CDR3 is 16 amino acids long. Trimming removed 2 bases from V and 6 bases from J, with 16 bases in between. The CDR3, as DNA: TGTGCCAGCAGCTTAAGGCGCCAGGGACACCCCGGGGAGCTGTTTTTT. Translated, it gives CASSLRRQGHPGELFF.

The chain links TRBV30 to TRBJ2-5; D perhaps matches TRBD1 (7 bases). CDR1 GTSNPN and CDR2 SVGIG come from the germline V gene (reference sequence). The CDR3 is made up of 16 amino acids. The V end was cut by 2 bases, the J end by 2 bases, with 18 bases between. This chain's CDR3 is CAWSPLGGRGQETQYF. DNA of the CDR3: TGTGCCTGGAGTCCCCTGGGGGGCAGGGGGCAAGAGACCCAGTACTTC.

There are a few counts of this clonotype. The CDR3 DNA is TGCGCCAGCAGCCGAGGGCGGGAGTATTACAATGAGCAGTTCTTC. It encodes CASSRGREYYNEQFF. The V and J genes are TRBV5-1 and TRBJ2-1; 7 bases fit TRBD2. The CDR3 length is 15 residues. V trimming: 4 bases; J trimming: 4 bases; junction bases outside the gene matches: 8. Germline V lookup: CDR1 SGHRS, CDR2 YFSETQ.

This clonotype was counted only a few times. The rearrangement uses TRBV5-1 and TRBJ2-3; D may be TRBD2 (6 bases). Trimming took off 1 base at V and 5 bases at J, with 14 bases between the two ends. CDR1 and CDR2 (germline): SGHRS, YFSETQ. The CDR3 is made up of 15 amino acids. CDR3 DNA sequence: TGCGCCAGCAGCTTGCGGCGGGATTGGGGAGATACGCAGTATTTT. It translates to CASSLRRDWGDTQYF.

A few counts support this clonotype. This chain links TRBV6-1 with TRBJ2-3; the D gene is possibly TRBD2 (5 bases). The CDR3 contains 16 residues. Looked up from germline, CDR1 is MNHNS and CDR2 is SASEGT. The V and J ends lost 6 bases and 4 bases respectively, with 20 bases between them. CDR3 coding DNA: TGTGCCAGCAGCCAAAGCGGAAGAGTCCCCCCAGATACGCAGTATTTT. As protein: CASSQSGRVPPDTQYF.

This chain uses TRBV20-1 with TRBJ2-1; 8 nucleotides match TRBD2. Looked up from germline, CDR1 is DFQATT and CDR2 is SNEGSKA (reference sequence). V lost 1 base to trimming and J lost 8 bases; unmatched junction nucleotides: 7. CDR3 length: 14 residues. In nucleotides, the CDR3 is TGCAGTGCTAGAGGAGCGGGAGTAAGGGATGAGCAGTTCTTC. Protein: CSARGAGVRDEQFF.

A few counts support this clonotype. The CDR3 sequence: CASSLEPGAYNEQFF. The DNA for the CDR3 is TGCGCCAGCAGCTTGGAGCCGGGGGCCTACAATGAGCAGTTCTTC. This chain connects TRBV5-1 to TRBJ2-1, with D tentatively TRBD2 (6 bases). V lost 0 bases, J lost 2 bases, and 9 bases lay in between. Germline CDR1 reads SGHRS; CDR2 reads YFSETQ. The CDR3 covers 15 residues.

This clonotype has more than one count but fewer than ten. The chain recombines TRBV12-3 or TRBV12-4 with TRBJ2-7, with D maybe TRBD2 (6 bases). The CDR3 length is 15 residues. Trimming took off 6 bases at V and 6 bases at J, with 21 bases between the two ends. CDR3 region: CASSLPPGVSGEQYF. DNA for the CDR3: TGTGCCAGCAGCCTCCCTCCGGGGGTGTCGGGCGAGCAGTACTTC.

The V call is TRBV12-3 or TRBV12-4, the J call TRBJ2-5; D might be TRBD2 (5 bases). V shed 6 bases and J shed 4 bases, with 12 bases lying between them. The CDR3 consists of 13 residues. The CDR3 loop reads CASSRGRAETQYF. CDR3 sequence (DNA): TGTGCCAGCAGCCGGGGAAGGGCAGAGACCCAGTACTTC.

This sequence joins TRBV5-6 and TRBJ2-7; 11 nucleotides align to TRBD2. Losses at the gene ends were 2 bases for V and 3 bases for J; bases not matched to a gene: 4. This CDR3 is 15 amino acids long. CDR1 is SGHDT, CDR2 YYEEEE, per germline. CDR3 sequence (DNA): TGTGCCAGCAGCTTAACTAGCGGGAGAGGCTACGAGCAGTACTTC. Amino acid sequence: CASSLTSGRGYEQYF.

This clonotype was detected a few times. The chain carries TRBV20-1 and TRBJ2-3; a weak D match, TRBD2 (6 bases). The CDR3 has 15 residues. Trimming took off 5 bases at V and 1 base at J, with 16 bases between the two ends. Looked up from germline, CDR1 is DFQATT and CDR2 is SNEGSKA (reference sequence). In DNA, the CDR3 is TGCAGTGCTTCACGGGACTGGGATCGCACAGATACGCAGTATTTT. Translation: CSASRDWDRTDTQYF.

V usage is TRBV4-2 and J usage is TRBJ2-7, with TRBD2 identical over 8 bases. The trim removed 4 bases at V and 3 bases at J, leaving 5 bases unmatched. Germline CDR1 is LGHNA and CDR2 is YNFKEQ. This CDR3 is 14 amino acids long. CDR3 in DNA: TGTGCCAGCAGCCCACCGGGGACTAGCTACGAGCAGTACTTC. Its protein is CASSPPGTSYEQYF.

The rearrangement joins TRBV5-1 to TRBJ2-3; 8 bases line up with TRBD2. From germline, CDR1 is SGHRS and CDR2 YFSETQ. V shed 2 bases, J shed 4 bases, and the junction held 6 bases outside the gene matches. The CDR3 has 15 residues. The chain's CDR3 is CASSLNSGNADTQYF. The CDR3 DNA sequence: TGCGCCAGCAGCTTAAATAGCGGGAACGCAGATACGCAGTATTTT.

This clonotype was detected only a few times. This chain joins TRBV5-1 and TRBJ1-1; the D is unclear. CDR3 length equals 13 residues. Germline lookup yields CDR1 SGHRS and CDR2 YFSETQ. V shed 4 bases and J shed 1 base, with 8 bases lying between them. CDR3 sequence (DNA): TGCGCCAGCAGCGCCGCATGGAACACTGAAGCTTTCTTT. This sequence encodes CASSAAWNTEAFF.